The sample holds many counts of the clone carrying this TCR beta chain. V was clipped by 2 bases and J by 3 bases, with 13 bases between them. Per germline, CDR1 SGHTA and CDR2 FQGNSA. The CDR3 is 15 residues long. These data originate in a study of CD8 T cells in ankylosing spondylitis. TCRdb used MiXCR to reprocess the 5' RACE reads, holding one entry per CDR3 protein. This sample has about 130,000 distinct CDR3 sequences; around 9% occur once, and the top ten carry about 3.3%. This clonotype originated in a male donor with ankylosing spondylitis or in good health (not recorded which). The specimen was blood, either unsorted or a sorted T cell fraction (not recorded which). V gene TRBV7-2 combines with J gene TRBJ1-1, with D unresolved. As DNA, the CDR3 is TGTGCCAGCAGCTTAAAAGCCCCTGCATACACTGAAGCTTTCTTT. It specifies CASSLKAPAYTEAFF.